Listed below are T cell receptor beta chains from one sample, sequenced in a study of prognosis after radiotherapy for stage I lung cancer. TCRdb redid the calling of the multiplex PCR reads with MiXCR, one entry per CDR3 protein. The table lists around 29,000 distinct CDR3 sequences, around 45% of them singletons. Sequencing used PBMCs, obtained before or after stereotactic body radiation therapy (not recorded which). These receptor sequences come from a donor aged 50 or older with non-small cell lung cancer. CDR3s include the opening cysteine and the closing phenylalanine or tryptophan. A D gene is named only where the DNA matches it firmly. Clone size is stated in some rows and not others, as once, few, many or a class when expanded.

D	V	J	size	CDR3	DNA
-	TRBV20-1	TRBJ2-7	once	CSAIDRIRSDNEQYF	TGCAGTGCCATAGACCGAATCAGAAGCGATAACGAGCAGTACTTC
-	TRBV27	TRBJ2-2	-	CASSFSGTGELFF	TGTGCCAGCAGTTTTTCAGGCACCGGGGAGCTGTTTTTT
-	TRBV28	TRBJ2-2	medium-sized	CASTLDQRDRELFF	TGTGCCAGCACCTTAGACCAGAGGGATCGGGAGCTGTTTTTT
-	TRBV7-9	TRBJ1-4	-	CAGSVGKLFF	TGTGCCGGTTCGGTGGGAAAACTTTTTTTT
TRBD1	TRBV2	TRBJ2-5	many	CASRGQGETQYF	TGTGCCAGCAGAGGACAGGGGGAGACCCAGTACTTC
-	TRBV3-1	TRBJ2-7	-	CASSRNIYEQYF	TGTGCAAGCAGCCGGAATATCTACGAGCAGTACTTC
-	TRBV9	TRBJ2-5	-	CAKGLEQETQYF	TGTGCCAAGGGGCTAGAACAAGAGACCCAGTACTTC
-	TRBV19	TRBJ1-2	once	CASRPEVRGYGYTF	TGTGCCAGTAGGCCGGAGGTCCGGGGCTATGGCTACACCTTC
TRBD1	TRBV7-3	TRBJ1-5	once	CASSIRDRAGKPQHF	TGTGCCAGCAGCATCAGGGACAGGGCTGGTAAGCCCCAGCATTTT
-	TRBV28	TRBJ1-6	medium-sized	CASSPVGNSPLHF	TGTGCCAGCAGCCCTGTGGGGAATTCACCCCTCCACTTT
TRBD2	TRBV6-1	TRBJ2-3	many	CASTLLADNTDTQYF	TGTGCCAGCACCCTACTAGCGGACAACACAGATACGCAGTATTTT
-	TRBV18	TRBJ1-1	many	CASSPGPPGHTEAFF	TGTGCCAGCTCACCTGGTCCCCCGGGACACACTGAAGCTTTCTTT
-	TRBV6-2/TRBV6-3	TRBJ1-6	-	CASIFMGYSPLHF	TGTGCCAGCATTTTCATGGGGTACTCACCCCTCCACTTT
-	TRBV5-1	TRBJ2-2	-	CASSSTQGSVGELFF	TGCGCCAGCAGCTCCACGCAGGGTTCGGTCGGGGAGCTGTTTTTT
-	TRBV28	TRBJ1-4	-	CASSSTVAANEKLFF	TGTGCCAGCAGTTCAACAGTTGCGGCTAATGAAAAACTGTTTTTT
-	TRBV28	TRBJ2-7	-	CASTGGPNPLGEQYF	TGTGCCAGCACTGGAGGTCCTAACCCCCTGGGGGAGCAGTACTTC
-	TRBV20-1	TRBJ1-1	-	CSARGYDLDTEAFF	TGCAGTGCTAGAGGGTATGACCTGGACACTGAAGCTTTCTTT
-	TRBV13	TRBJ2-1	-	CASSPQSSYNEQFF	TGTGCCAGCAGCCCGCAGAGCTCCTACAATGAGCAGTTCTTC
-	TRBV4-2	TRBJ2-3	many	CASSQEGAVGITQYF	TGTGCCAGCAGCCAAGAGGGGGCAGTCGGGATTACGCAGTATTTT
-	TRBV25-1	TRBJ1-1	many	CASSENLATEAFF	TGTGCCAGCAGTGAGAATTTAGCGACTGAAGCTTTCTTT
-	TRBV11-2	TRBJ2-7	-	CASSFTGPGEQYF	TGTGCCAGCAGCTTCACGGGTCCGGGTGAGCAGTACTTC
-	TRBV2	TRBJ1-2	-	CASRFQVFYGYTF	TGTGCCAGCAGATTCCAGGTTTTCTATGGCTACACCTTC
-	TRBV6-2/TRBV6-3	TRBJ1-4	many	CASSLRPLATNEKLFF	TGTGCCAGCAGTTTACGGCCACTTGCAACTAATGAAAAACTGTTTTTT
-	TRBV3-1	TRBJ2-3	many	CASSQFGADTQYF	TGTGCCAGCAGCCAATTTGGGGCGGATACGCAGTATTTT
-	TRBV6-2/TRBV6-3	TRBJ1-2	-	CASSEGIWFLPSYGYTF	TGTGCCAGCAGTGAGGGGATATGGTTCCTCCCTAGCTATGGCTACACCTTC
TRBD2	TRBV20-1	TRBJ2-3	many	CSARRGLAGGKGDTDTQYF	TGCAGTGCTAGACGAGGACTAGCGGGAGGGAAAGGAGACACAGATACGCAGTATTTT